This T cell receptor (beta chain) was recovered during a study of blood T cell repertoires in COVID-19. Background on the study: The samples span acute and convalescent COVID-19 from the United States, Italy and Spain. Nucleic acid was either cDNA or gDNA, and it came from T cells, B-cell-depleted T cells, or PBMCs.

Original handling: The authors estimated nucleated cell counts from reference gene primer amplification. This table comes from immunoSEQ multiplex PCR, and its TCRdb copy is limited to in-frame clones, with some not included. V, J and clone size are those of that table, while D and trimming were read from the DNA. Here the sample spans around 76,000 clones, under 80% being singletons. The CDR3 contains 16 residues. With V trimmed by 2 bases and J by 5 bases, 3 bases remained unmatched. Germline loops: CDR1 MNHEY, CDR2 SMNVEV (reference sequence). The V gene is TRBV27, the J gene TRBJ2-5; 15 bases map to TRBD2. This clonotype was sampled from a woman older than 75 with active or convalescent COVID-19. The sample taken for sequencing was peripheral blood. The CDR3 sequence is CASSLGLAGGIETQYF. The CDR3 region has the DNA TGTGCCAGCAGTTTAGGACTAGCGGGGGGGATCGAGACCCAGTACTTC.